The entry below gives a single TCR beta chain sequence along with its context. The antigen it recognizes is unknown. Nothing much larger sits one base from this clone, and base qualities are not available. Per the germline V gene, MNHEY is the CDR1 and SVGAGI is the CDR2. The CDR3 runs 13 amino acids, cysteine and phenylalanine included. The retained sequence is limited to the CDR3, 39 bases, with the frame set at the first base. V is cut by 7 bases and J by 8 bases, and the space between the germline ends is 17 bases. This sample stems from a study of cytomegalovirus exposure and HLA in healthy donors (dated by TCRdb to about 2017). About the study as a whole: An earlier analysis of about 560 of the donors reported 276 Gb of sequence data and some 110 million unique TCR beta sequences obtained from about 179 million T cells. An early release that covered several hundred HLA-typed donors contained approximately 290 gigabases of sequencing data and 65 million to 100 million unique TCR sequences. The study aimed to test whether signatures of past pathogen exposure could be identified by cataloging public T cell receptors. The later analysis used no new phenotypic data to find candidate immune exposures, relying instead on TCR beta sequences and their occurrence across donors. An earlier analysis of around 580 of the donors used high-throughput TCR beta sequencing to judge whether each TCR beta V gene segment behaved as functional or pseudogenic. Every repertoire in the discovery cohort had been generated on one and the same sequencing platform. A later genetic analysis used genome-wide SNP genotypes for about 55% of the 666 donors, treating that subset as a discovery cohort. To predict cytomegalovirus infection status, the study brought together high-throughput TCR immunosequencing, statistical association of individual TCRs with disease status, and machine learning. HLA typing included class I and class II loci at four-digit resolution. Among roughly 370 genotyped donors of the cohort, an average of around 240,000 unique TCR beta nucleotide sequences were sequenced per donor, around a sixth of them non-productive. Four or five DR-DQ haplotypes were treated as single units for association and clustering because of strong linkage in the cohort. Along with the roughly 700-subject first cohort, a separate validation cohort of 120 different subjects was used. Donor age, sex, ethnicity and CMV serostatus were collected together with the repertoire data. Of the roughly 400 genotyped donors, 81% fell in the genetic ancestry cluster associated with self-reported Caucasian donors. To study patterns of TCR occurrence, a later analysis re-analyzed previously published TCR beta repertoires from 666 donors and added high-resolution HLA genotyping. The study profiled the T cell repertoires of under 700 subjects by immunosequencing and related them to cytomegalovirus serostatus. Typing coverage differed by locus: A, B, C, DRB1 and DQB1 were typed in roughly 620-630 donors, DQA1 in about 500, DPA1 in over 600, and DPB1 in 400 to 480.

Library preparation used the immunoSEQ multiplex PCR assay. For the multiplex PCR, a mixture combining 60 forward primers for TCR Vbeta segments and 13 reverse primers for TCR Jbeta segments was used. Amplification of the CDR3 region of rearranged TCR beta genes was performed with a multiplex PCR assay on genomic DNA. The Illumina HiSeq System was used to sequence the amplified TCR beta libraries as 87-base-pair reads. The original pipeline was this. A later analysis tallied some 79 million unique TCR beta chains across the 610 or so repertoires, and about 12 million of those chains were shared by two or more donors. Raw reads were error-corrected and collapsed into unique sequences with a nearest-neighbor algorithm that merged closely related sequences to remove PCR and sequencing errors. CDR3 sequences were aligned to IMGT reference sequences to assign V, D and J gene segments. For a sequence to be retained, at least a six-nucleotide match to both a V gene segment and a J gene segment was required. Rearrangements were classified as productive when the CDR3 lacked stop codons and remained in frame with V and J, and all other rearrangements were classified as non-productive. Following IMGT convention, CDR3 was defined as the stretch from the second conserved V-encoded cysteine to the conserved J-encoded phenylalanine. The earlier analysis of fewer than 750 of the donors excluded sequences that lacked an unambiguous match to a single V gene segment. In an earlier analysis of approximately 590 of the donors, a V segment was called functional when productive rearrangements were above 56.7%, and segregating when the standard deviation between donors exceeded 5%. A statistical classification framework was built to diagnose cytomegalovirus status from the catalog of TCR beta chain sequences. A later analysis assigned V and J genes by comparing TCR nucleotide sequences with IMGT/GENE-DB human TR gene sequences. The TCRdist pipeline was used in a later analysis to assign CDR3 sequences and most-parsimonious VDJ recombination scenarios. In a later analysis, each TCR beta chain was defined by its CDR3 amino acid sequence together with its V-gene family, and reads lacking a unique V-gene family were excluded. In a later analysis, 450 to 600 highly shared, low-generation-probability nucleotide sequences were removed to address suspected cross-contamination and a sequencing artifact. For each public chain, a later analysis derived a clonal expansion index from normalized ranks of inferred template counts within each repertoire. In a later analysis, generation probabilities were computed with a VDJ recombination model fitted to out-of-frame rearrangements, and the resulting probabilities were checked against IGoR. In a later analysis, hypergeometric tests were used to score TCR-TCR, TCR-HLA and TCR-CMV co-occurrence, with a repertoire-size bias correction applied to TCR pairs. False discovery rates were estimated in a later analysis by permuting HLA or CMV assignments 20 times. A later analysis grouped co-occurring TCRs with DBSCAN, adding TCRdist sequence similarity when clustering within HLA-allele-positive subsets. Repertoires with fewer than 30,000 or more than 120,000 public chains, plus five repertoires with anomalous nucleotide sharing, were excluded from co-occurrence clustering. In TCRdb, the immuneACCESS table is reduced to in-frame sequences with V and J assigned. These tables do not hold every clone; where another copy was compared, an unresolved V gene accounts for under half, and the others remain unexplained. Clonal size and the V and J genes are those of that table, whereas D and trimming came from the DNA. The sample yields under 250,000 clones; 70% to 90% were counted once. The ten largest clones capture around 8.3% of the sample.

In total, 600 or so healthy bone marrow donors made up the cohort. All cohort members were sampled while nominally healthy, although unrecorded immune exposures were likely present. The donor tested CMV seropositive, placing the donor among the 310 or so seropositive members of the cohort. Each donor provided a peripheral blood sample, and peripheral blood mononuclear cells were used for TCR beta sequencing. The Qiagen DNeasy Blood Extraction Kit was used to extract genomic DNA from the blood cell samples. The full study reports these points: In this cohort, only TCR beta chains were sequenced, and detectable features were limited by the absence of alpha or paired-chain data. According to a later genetic analysis, donors in an Asian-associated ancestry cluster had fewer N-insertions in productive TCRs than the approximately 670-donor mean. Seventeen rarely observed V segments, including chromosome 9 orphons, were excluded from the earlier analysis of about 500 of the donors because counts were too low. Correlated functional status among segregating V segments might reflect linkage disequilibrium, but an unknown experimental factor could not be ruled out. According to the authors, the approach could potentially be generalized to other disease states and immunological phenotypes. An association between a missense DCLRE1C variant and V-gene and J-gene trimming of TCR beta chains was found in a later genetic analysis and replicated in an independent cohort. A few of the identified cytomegalovirus-associated TCR beta chains were confirmed in vitro to be specific for cytomegalovirus antigens. At a false discovery rate of 0.05, a later analysis linked about 16,000 TCR beta sequences to specific HLA alleles. Because some donors lacked HLA typing at each locus, the association tests relied only on the typed subset. Strong co-occurrence of HLA alleles, especially DR and DQ, made assigning TCR associations to individual alleles difficult. In both the original and validation cohorts, the classifier was reported to diagnose cytomegalovirus status with high specificity and sensitivity. A further reported finding was that TCR beta sequences accurately predicted the HLA-A and HLA-B alleles for most subjects in the first cohort. Roughly uniform sequencing depth across donors was assumed in presence/absence analyses, although this assumption may not hold. Most TCR sequences were seen in very few donors, while some public TCRs were found in many individuals. A later analysis found that most CMV-associated TCR beta chains appeared HLA-restricted, with HLA associations seemingly driven largely by CMV exposure. An earlier analysis of approximately 540 of the donors showed that most TCR beta V segments appeared in productive rearrangements either about 87% or about 30% of the time, which broadly matched IMGT annotations. A cluster of highly shared sequence variants was judged likely to be a technical artifact of the sequencing pipeline. In a later analysis, several top co-occurrence clusters were reported to appear linked to parvovirus B19, influenza, CMV and Epstein-Barr virus. Because the 87-base-pair reads could not distinguish some IMGT-functional V segments, including TRBV6-2 and TRBV6-3, those segments were excluded. A later analysis found that HLA-associated TCR beta chains were more clonally expanded and had lower generation probabilities than equally common non-associated chains. CMV serostatus was the only immune exposure information available for the cohort. A later analysis found that TCR association rates varied across HLA loci, with DRB1 alleles showing the most associated TCRs and HLA-C alleles the fewest. The study listed approximately 160 TCR beta chains as associated with cytomegalovirus.

The material sequenced was PBMCs. The receptor was isolated from a woman aged 60-75 years in good health and CMV-seropositive. The rearranged segments are TRBV6-5 and TRBJ1-1, with an unclear D gene assignment. The DNA sequence is as follows: TGTGCCAGCAAATGGGGAGGGTCTCCCGAAGCTTTCTTT. This yields the protein CASKWGGSPEAFF.